This TCR beta chain comes out of a study of blood T cell repertoires in COVID-19. Study in general: Samples taken during acute and convalescent COVID-19 were collected in the United States, Italy and Spain. Nucleic acid was either cDNA or gDNA, and it came from T cells, B-cell-depleted T cells, or PBMCs.

Original data processing: Amplified reference gene primers provided the basis for estimating nucleated cell counts. The repertoire was sequenced with immunoSEQ multiplex PCR; TCRdb's copy has only in-frame clones and lacks some. The V and J calls and the clone size are those of that table, but D and trimming were determined from the DNA. The sample has over 130,000 clones; roughly 85% are singletons. Germline values: CDR1 SGHAT, CDR2 FQNNGV. Trimming removed 5 bases from V and 7 bases from J, with 15 bases in between. This CDR3 is 15 amino acids long. Sequencing used peripheral blood. The source is a man aged 45-65 years with acute or convalescent COVID-19. This chain uses TRBV11-2 with TRBJ1-6; TRBD1 might be the D (5 bases). The CDR3 nucleotides read TGTGCCAGCAGCCCCGGCGGAGGGGAAAATTCACCCCTCCACTTT. Translation: CASSPGGGENSPLHF.